This T cell receptor beta chain was retrieved from a study of T cell responses to AZD1222 COVID-19 vaccine. Study results and caveats: At 160-218 and 743-854, vaccine-associated CD4 TCRs were dominant, and they spanned spike. A mostly white British donor set with more females was recruited, and clonal diversity was possibly underestimated.

With 5 bases removed from V and 4 bases from J, the gap between germline ends came to 8 bases. The CDR3 has 12 amino acids. The germline V gene encodes CDR1 MNHEY and CDR2 SVGAGI. Points on this clone: Antigen specificity is unknown.

The protocol was immunoSEQ multiplex PCR, while the TCRdb copy is restricted to in-frame clones and leaves out a portion. This table has 210,000 or so clones, approximately 94% appearing once. The V and J genes are TRBV6-5 and TRBJ2-5; D uncertain. The sample consisted of peripheral blood, taken 28 days after the second dose of the MenACWY control vaccine. The receptor was isolated from an adult who received the MenACWY meningococcal vaccine as a control. The CDR3 nucleotides are TGTGCCAGCAGTAGGCTCGGAGAGACCCAGTACTTC. Protein sequence: CASSRLGETQYF.